A selection of T cell receptor beta chains follows, all from one sample in a study of technical replicates of blood from a handful of donors. Clones were sequenced by immunoSEQ multiplex PCR, and TCRdb holds only the in-frame ones, with some missing. The table records 84,000 or so clones, around 94% of them present only once. Sample: T cells isolated from PBMCs. These receptors were obtained from a human donor in good health. Both conserved end residues are part of each CDR3. The order of the fields is clone size, J gene, D gene, V gene, CDR3 DNA, CDR3 protein. The D gene is left open where the match is weak. Size is omitted from some rows. Given values are once, few, many or a class for expanded clones.

>NA|TRBJ2-1|TRBD1|TRBV28
TGTGCCAGCAGTGACAGGGGGTCCTACAATGAGCAGTTCTTC
CASSDRGSYNEQFF
>NA|TRBJ1-1|TRBD1|TRBV4-2
TGTGCCAGCAGCCAAGTTGAGGATACCAGGGGGTCGGGAGAAGCTTTCTTT
CASSQVEDTRGSGEAFF
>once|TRBJ2-6|NA|TRBV19
TGTGCCAGCGTAATACAGGCTGGGGCCAACGTCCTGACTTTC
CASVIQAGANVLTF
>NA|TRBJ1-1|NA|TRBV7-9
TGTGCCAGCAGCTTAGGAAGTACAGGGCACACTGAAGCTTTCTTT
CASSLGSTGHTEAFF
>NA|TRBJ1-5|NA|TRBV21-1
TGTGCCAGCACCCATAGGAGGCAGCCCCAGCATTTT
CASTHRRQPQHF
>NA|TRBJ2-7|NA|TRBV9
TGTGCCAGCAGCCCGTACAGGGCCGGCGAGCAGTACTTC
CASSPYRAGEQYF
>NA|TRBJ2-3|TRBD2|TRBV19
TGTGCCAGTAGTTCTTTAGCGGGGGCCAACACAGATACGCAGTATTTT
CASSSLAGANTDTQYF
>NA|TRBJ2-3|TRBD1|TRBV27
TGTGCCAGCAGTTCCCAGACAGGGGACACAGATACGCAGTATTTT
CASSSQTGDTDTQYF
>NA|TRBJ2-2|TRBD2|TRBV27
TGTGCCAGCACTCTCAGCGGGAGGGCGGACACCGGGGAGCTGTTTTTT
CASTLSGRADTGELFF
>once|TRBJ1-4|NA|TRBV7-9
TGTGCCAGCAGTTCGAGATCTGCAACTAATGAAAAACTGTTTTTT
CASSSRSATNEKLFF
>NA|TRBJ1-5|NA|TRBV5-1
TGCGCCAGCAGCTTGGGGGTGGGGGGACCGAATCAGCCCCAGCATTTT
CASSLGVGGPNQPQHF
>NA|TRBJ2-7|TRBD1|TRBV19
TGTGCCAGTAGTATCGGATTCGGGACAGGAATGTACGAGCAGTACTTC
CASSIGFGTGMYEQYF
>NA|TRBJ1-2|NA|TRBV7-9
TGTGCCAGCAGCTTCCTTTTACCTCAGGGCTACTATGGCTACACCTTC
CASSFLLPQGYYGYTF
>NA|TRBJ2-3|TRBD2|TRBV28
TGTGCCAGCAGTCCCCCCTTGGTAGCGGGGGCAGATACGCAGTATTTT
CASSPPLVAGADTQYF
>NA|TRBJ2-1|NA|TRBV19
TGTGCCAGTAGTATCCAGGCGGCAGGGTACTACAATGAGCAGTTCTTC
CASSIQAAGYYNEQFF
>NA|TRBJ1-6|NA|TRBV4-1
TGCGCCAGCAGCCAAGACGCCTTCAGGGGTTCACCCCTCCACTTT
CASSQDAFRGSPLHF
>NA|TRBJ1-2|NA|TRBV12-5
TGTGCTAGTGGTCTCCAGAACTATGGCTACACCTTC
CASGLQNYGYTF
>NA|TRBJ2-7|TRBD1|TRBV29-1
TGCAGCGTTGAATATCCGGGACAGGGTTCCTACGAGCAGTACTTC
CSVEYPGQGSYEQYF
>NA|TRBJ2-3|TRBD2|TRBV5-1
TGCGCCAGCAGCACAGCGGGAGGGACCGGCACAGATACGCAGTATTTT
CASSTAGGTGTDTQYF
>NA|TRBJ2-7|TRBD1|TRBV28
TGTGCCAGCAGTTTCCTGGGACAGGGGACCTACGAGCAGTACTTC
CASSFLGQGTYEQYF